The 23 T cell receptor beta chains listed next were all sequenced from one sample in a study of T cell repertoires in cytomegalovirus infection. Using its own MiXCR run on the reads, TCRdb lists one record per CDR3 protein. This table has roughly 51,000 distinct CDR3 sequences, 20% to 25% appearing once. Their antigen targets remain unknown. Sample: CD8+ T cells from cultured PBMCs, taken from culture after CMV antigen stimulation. These receptors all come from a human donor in good health (CMV status not recorded). Some clones in this sample may be carry-over from other donors' samples.

This clonotype was seen just once. A read error may be the cause here, since a much bigger clone is one base away. This sequence joins TRBV2 and TRBJ1-1, with D perhaps TRBD1 (5 bases). The ends were cut back, 7 bases at V and 4 bases at J, with 10 bases in the middle. The CDR3 has 12 residues. The germline V gene has CDR1 SNHLY and CDR2 FYNNEI. CDR3 loop: CASMGDGTEAFF. The CDR3 DNA is TGTGCCAGCATGGGGGATGGCACTGAAGCTTTCTTT.

This clonotype came up a few times. This chain joins TRBV7-2 and TRBJ1-4, with 9 positions matching TRBD1. The CDR3 is 14 residues long. V lost 5 bases and J lost 8; bases outside the gene matches: 6. Germline V gene sequence: CDR1 SGHTA, CDR2 FQGNSA. The CDR3 loop is CASSKAGQGEKLFF. In nucleotides, the CDR3 is TGTGCCAGCAGCAAAGCCGGACAGGGGGAAAAACTGTTTTTT.

J is TRBJ2-4 and V is TRBV10-3, with TRBD1 as a possible D gene (6 bases). The CDR3 contains 17 residues. With 0 bases removed from V and 4 bases from J, the gap between germline ends came to 16 bases. Germline lookup yields CDR1 ENHRY and CDR2 SYGVKD. As DNA, the CDR3 is TGTGCCATCAGTGAGTCCCTGACGCCGAGGGGGAAAAACATTCAGTACTTC. Its protein product is CAISESLTPRGKNIQYF.

There are many counts of this clonotype. The genes are TRBV24-1 and TRBJ2-7; tentative D call: TRBD1 (5 bases). The CDR3 spans 13 residues. V lost 5 bases, J lost 1 base, and 8 bases lay in between. Germline assignment: CDR1 KGHDR and CDR2 SFDVKD. The CDR3 sequence: CATSGRGSYEQYF. The CDR3 coding sequence is TGTGCCACCAGTGGTAGGGGTTCCTACGAGCAGTACTTC.

In DNA form, the CDR3 reads TGTGCCAGCAGCTATTCCGGGACAGACGCGCAGTATTTT. It encodes CASSYSGTDAQYF. The chain couples TRBV27 to TRBJ2-3; TRBD1 matches at 7 bases. Germline V gene data show CDR1 as MNHEY and CDR2 as SMNVEV (reference sequence). V shed 6 bases, J shed 10 bases, and the junction held 10 bases outside the gene matches. The CDR3 has 13 residues.

The table lists this clonotype with many counts. V is TRBV11-2 and J is TRBJ2-1; the match to TRBD2 covers 7 bases. CDR3 size: 17 residues. Germline-derived CDR1 and CDR2 are SGHAT and FQNNGV. With V trimmed by 5 bases and J by 1 base, 11 bases remained unmatched. CDR3 sequence reads: CASSAVASGGSYNEQFF. The CDR3 bases are TGTGCCAGCAGCGCAGTGGCTAGCGGCGGGTCCTACAATGAGCAGTTCTTC.

This clonotype was observed at least ten times. The chain uses TRBV7-2 and TRBJ1-2; TRBD1 matches at 7 bases. CDR1 is SGHTA, CDR2 FQGNSA, per germline. The junction had 6 bases not matched to a gene; V was cut back by 5 bases and J by 3 bases. The CDR3 is made up of 14 amino acids. In nucleotides, the CDR3 is TGTGCCAGCAGCCCTTGGACAGGAGACTATGGCTACACCTTC. Translated: CASSPWTGDYGYTF.

The chain has TRBV28 and TRBJ2-7; D might be TRBD1 or TRBD2, each matching 5 bases. Germline CDR1 and CDR2: MDHEN and SYDVKM. V lost 5 bases and J lost 1, with 12 bases in between. The CDR3 loop spans 14 amino acids. The CDR3 DNA reads as TGTGCCAGCAGTCCCCGGGGCCTATCCTACGAGCAGTACTTC. Translated, it gives CASSPRGLSYEQYF.

This clonotype was detected a few times. The rearrangement links TRBV27 to TRBJ1-1; D is perhaps TRBD1 (5 bases). V lost 5 bases to trimming and J lost 11 bases, with 18 bases between them. The CDR3 has 13 residues. Germline V CDR1 and CDR2: MNHEY, SMNVEV (reference sequence). CDR3 DNA: TGTGCCAGCAGTCTCACCCTCAGGGAAGGGGCTTTCTTT. Translated, it gives CASSLTLREGAFF.

This clonotype was counted at least ten times. CDR3 loop: CASSPGRDSNEQYF. The CDR3 DNA follows: TGTGCCAGCAGCCCCGGACGGGACAGCAACGAGCAGTACTTC. The chain links TRBV7-4 to TRBJ2-7; TRBD1 matches at 7 bases. Germline CDR1 SGHVT, CDR2 SQSDAQ. The V gene end was trimmed by 5 bases and the J gene end by 5 bases; junction bases not matched to a gene: 9. The CDR3 covers 14 residues.

Comment on this clonotype: At one end the junction does not follow the germline gene, possibly because of a read error. The genes are TRBV7-9 and TRBJ2-2; D is perhaps TRBD2 (6 bases). This CDR3 comprises 17 residues. Germline-derived CDR1 and CDR2 are SEHNR and FQNEAQ (reference sequence). This CDR3 is CASSLASSLAKTGELFF. The CDR3 DNA reads as TGTGCCAGCAGCTTAGCGAGTAGTCTAGCGAAGACCGGGGAGCTGTTTTTT.

This clonotype was picked up a small number of times. The gene calls are TRBV28 and TRBJ2-4; the match to TRBD1 covers 9 bases. This CDR3 has 16 residues. Germline CDR1 MDHEN, CDR2 SYDVKM. V lost 7 bases to trimming and J lost 7 bases; unmatched junction nucleotides: 14. The CDR3 region is CASTIFGDRAPNIQYF. In DNA form, the CDR3 reads TGTGCCAGCACCATCTTCGGGGACAGGGCCCCTAACATTCAGTACTTC.

In DNA, the CDR3 is TGTGCCAGCAGCTCCCGGCTAGCGGGGGCACTCCTTAGCACAGATACGCAGTATTTT. Its translation: CASSSRLAGALLSTDTQYF. The V gene is TRBV7-2, the J gene TRBJ2-3, with 10 bases that match TRBD2. Germline values: CDR1 SGHTA, CDR2 FQGNSA. V was pared by 4 bases and J by 0 bases, with 13 bases of the junction left unmatched. The CDR3 is 19 amino acids.

J is TRBJ1-5 and V is TRBV28, with 7 bases that match TRBD1. This CDR3 is built from 16 residues. The germline CDR1 and CDR2 sequences are MDHEN and SYDVKM. Trimming removed 4 bases from V and 0 bases from J; junction bases left unmatched: 6. The DNA for the CDR3 is TGTGCCAGCAGTTCAGACAGGGACGATAGCAATCAGCCCCAGCATTTT. This encodes CASSSDRDDSNQPQHF.

This clonotype was seen more than once but under ten times. The chain employs TRBV6-2 or TRBV6-3 and TRBJ2-7, with D possibly matching TRBD2 (6 bases). CDR1 and CDR2 from the germline V gene are MNHEY and SVGEGT. This CDR3 is 15 amino acids long. V dropped 6 bases and J dropped 1 base, with 16 bases sitting between them. The DNA of the CDR3 is TGTGCCAGCAGCCACATTGGACGGGGGTCCTACGAGCAGTACTTC. It is translated as CASSHIGRGSYEQYF.

The gene calls are TRBV7-8 and TRBJ2-1, with 13 bases identical to TRBD2. The germline V gene has CDR1 SGHVS and CDR2 FQNEAQ. The length of the CDR3 is 14 residues. V was clipped by 7 bases and J by 8 bases; unmatched bases: 5. The CDR3 spells CASMTSGRSDEQFF. The CDR3 DNA reads as TGTGCCAGCATGACTAGCGGGAGGTCCGATGAGCAGTTCTTC.

This clonotype was counted a few times. The rearrangement links TRBV7-8 to TRBJ2-1, with TRBD2 matching over 12 bases. V lost 6 bases and J lost 5; bases outside the gene matches: 14. The germline V gene encodes CDR1 SGHVS and CDR2 FQNEAQ. The CDR3 is made up of 18 amino acids. The DNA for the CDR3 is TGTGCCAGCAGATCGGGACTAGCGGGCCCGAGTGCCGACAATGAGCAGTTCTTC. Translation: CASRSGLAGPSADNEQFF.

This clonotype has a handful of counts. The chain carries TRBV20-1 and TRBJ1-1; D is unclear. Trimming pared 4 bases from V and 1 base from J, leaving 13 bases between. Germline assignment: CDR1 DFQATT and CDR2 SNEGSKA (reference sequence). The CDR3 runs to 14 residues. CDR3 residues: CSAIGRPGNTEAFF. Written as DNA, the CDR3 is TGCAGTGCTATAGGGAGACCAGGGAACACTGAAGCTTTCTTT.

The sample holds a few counts of this clonotype. DNA for the CDR3: TGTGCCAGCAGCCCCGGCTGGGGGACCCAGTTCTTC. It codes for CASSPGWGTQFF. The V and J genes are TRBV11-1 and TRBJ2-1; tentatively, D is TRBD1 or TRBD2 (5 bases each). The V gene lost 5 bases and the J gene lost 13 bases, with 15 bases spanning the gap. The CDR3 has 12 amino acids. CDR1 and CDR2 (germline): SGHAT, FQDESV (reference sequence).

This clonotype was counted between two and nine times. The gene calls are TRBV5-6 and TRBJ1-1; no definite D call. V lost 4 bases, J lost 1 base, and 17 bases lay in between. The CDR3 runs 16 residues. Per germline, CDR1 SGHDT and CDR2 YYEEEE. The CDR3 DNA reads as TGTGCCAGCAGCCATACGTTATTCTCTCCGAACACTGAAGCTTTCTTT. This sequence encodes CASSHTLFSPNTEAFF.

This clonotype has only a few counts. The chain recombines TRBV7-2 with TRBJ2-5; 7 bases align to TRBD1. The J segment lost 2 bases and the V segment lost 5 bases, leaving 11 bases of the junction unmatched. The CDR3 is 16 residues long. The germline CDR1 and CDR2 sequences are SGHTA and FQGNSA. CDR3 DNA: TGTGCCAGCAGCGCACGACAGGGCCTGTTACAAGAGACCCAGTACTTC. Translating gives CASSARQGLLQETQYF.

The chain couples TRBV7-9 to TRBJ1-1; no clear D gene. Germline CDR1 and CDR2: SEHNR and FQNEAQ (reference sequence). CDR3 length: 14 amino acids. Trimming took off 6 bases at V and 2 bases at J, with 13 bases between the two ends. As DNA, the CDR3 is TGTGCCAGCAGTCCGGGCGGGGTTAACACTGAAGCTTTCTTT. Its protein product is CASSPGGVNTEAFF.

This clonotype turned up a few times. V usage is TRBV27 and J usage is TRBJ1-5; 7 bases line up with TRBD1. Trimming at V came to 2 bases and at J to 2 bases, leaving 3 bases not matched to a gene. CDR3 length: 15 residues. Germline V CDR1 and CDR2: MNHEY, SMNVEV (reference sequence). This chain's CDR3 is CASSLQGVGNQPQHF. The CDR3 DNA is TGTGCCAGCAGTTTACAGGGGGTCGGCAATCAGCCCCAGCATTTT.